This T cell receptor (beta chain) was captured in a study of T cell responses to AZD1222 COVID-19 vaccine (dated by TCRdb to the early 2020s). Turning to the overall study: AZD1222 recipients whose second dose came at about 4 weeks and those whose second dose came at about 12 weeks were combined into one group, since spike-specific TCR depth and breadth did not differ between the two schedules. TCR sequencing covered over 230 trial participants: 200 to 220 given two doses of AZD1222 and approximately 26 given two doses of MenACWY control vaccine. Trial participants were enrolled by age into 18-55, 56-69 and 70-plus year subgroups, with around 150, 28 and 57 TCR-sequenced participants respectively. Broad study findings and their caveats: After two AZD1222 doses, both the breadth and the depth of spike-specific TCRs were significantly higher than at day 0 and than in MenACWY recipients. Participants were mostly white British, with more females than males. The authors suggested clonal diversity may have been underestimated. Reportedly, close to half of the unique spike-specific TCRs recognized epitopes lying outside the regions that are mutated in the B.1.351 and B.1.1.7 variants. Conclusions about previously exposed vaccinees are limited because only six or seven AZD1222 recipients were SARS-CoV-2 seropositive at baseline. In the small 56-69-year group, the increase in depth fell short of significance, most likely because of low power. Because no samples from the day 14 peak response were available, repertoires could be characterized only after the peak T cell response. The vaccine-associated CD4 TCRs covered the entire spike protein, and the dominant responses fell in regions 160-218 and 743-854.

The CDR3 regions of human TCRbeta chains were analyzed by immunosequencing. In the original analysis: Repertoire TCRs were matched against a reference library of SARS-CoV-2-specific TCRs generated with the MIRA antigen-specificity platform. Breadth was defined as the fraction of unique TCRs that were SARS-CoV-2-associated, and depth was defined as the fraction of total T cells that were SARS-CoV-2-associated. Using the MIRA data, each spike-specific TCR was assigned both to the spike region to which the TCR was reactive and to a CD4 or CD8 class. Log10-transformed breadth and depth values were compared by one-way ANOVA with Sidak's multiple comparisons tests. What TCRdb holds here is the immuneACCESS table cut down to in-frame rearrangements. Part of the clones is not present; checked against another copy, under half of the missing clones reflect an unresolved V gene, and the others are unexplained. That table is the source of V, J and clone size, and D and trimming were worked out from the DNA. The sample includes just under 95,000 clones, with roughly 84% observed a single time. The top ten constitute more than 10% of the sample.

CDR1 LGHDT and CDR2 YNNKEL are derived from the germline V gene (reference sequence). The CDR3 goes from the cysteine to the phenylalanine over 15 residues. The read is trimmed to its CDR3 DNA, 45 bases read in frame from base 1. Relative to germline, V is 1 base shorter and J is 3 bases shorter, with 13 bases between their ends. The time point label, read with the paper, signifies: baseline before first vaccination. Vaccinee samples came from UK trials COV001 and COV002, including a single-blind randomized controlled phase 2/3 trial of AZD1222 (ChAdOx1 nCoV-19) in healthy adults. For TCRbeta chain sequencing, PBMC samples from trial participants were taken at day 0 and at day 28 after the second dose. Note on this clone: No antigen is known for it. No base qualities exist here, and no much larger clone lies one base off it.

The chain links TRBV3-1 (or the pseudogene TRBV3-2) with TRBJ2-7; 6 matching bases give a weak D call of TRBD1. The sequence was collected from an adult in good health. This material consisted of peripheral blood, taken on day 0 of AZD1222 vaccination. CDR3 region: CASSQATGPSYEQYF. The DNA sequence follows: TGTGCCAGCAGCCAAGCCACAGGGCCCAGCTACGAGCAGTACTTC.